This T cell receptor beta chain is drawn from a study of T cells after yellow fever vaccination. Findings and limits, study-wide: Clones that expanded after primary vaccination mostly reappeared after the booster (less than 98% CD4, approximately 87% CD8).

In this sample, this clonotype turned up a few times. Its specificity is unknown. The 5'RACE template-switching step produced TCR cDNA and added a universal primer site and UMIs. From the 5' RACE reads, TCRdb called clonotypes with MiXCR, one entry per CDR3 protein. The top ten hold roughly 1% of the sample, which has under 300,000 distinct CDR3 sequences, more than 6.5% seen once. The CDR3 sequence is 14 residues long. V lost 0 bases and J 6 bases, leaving 13 bases between the germline ends. Germline V gene lookup returns CDR1 SGHRS and CDR2 YFSETQ. The receptor comes from a man under 40 who received the YFV17D yellow fever vaccine. The chain has TRBV5-1 and TRBJ2-7; D remains unclear. The material was CD4+ T cells sorted from PBMCs, obtained on the day of the yellow fever booster vaccination. The CDR3 bases are TGCGCCAGCAGCTTGGTCTCTCAAACCCCCGAGCAGTACTTC. It specifies CASSLVSQTPEQYF.